This TCR beta chain was recorded in a study of T cell responses to AZD1222 COVID-19 vaccine. Measured with immunoSEQ multiplex PCR; TCRdb has only the in-frame clones, and not every one. The data show about 180,000 clones, with approximately 95% seen just once and 0.8% to 1.3% held by the top ten. V dropped 5 bases and J dropped 7 bases, with 18 bases sitting between them. Germline-derived CDR1 and CDR2 are LNHDA and SQIVND (reference sequence). There are 15 residues in the CDR3. The chain has TRBV19 and TRBJ1-5, with D possibly matching TRBD1 (6 bases). This specimen consisted of peripheral blood, obtained 28 days after the second dose of the MenACWY control vaccine. The receptor comes from an adult who received the MenACWY meningococcal vaccine as a control. CDR3 loop: CASSWVEGVGQPQHF. DNA for the CDR3: TGTGCCAGTAGTTGGGTAGAGGGGGTTGGCCAGCCCCAGCATTTT.